The T cell receptor beta chain described here comes from a study of cytomegalovirus exposure and HLA in healthy donors. Researchers ran the PCR with 60 Vbeta and 13 Jbeta primers. TCRdb's copy holds only in-frame clones and misses some; the assay was immunoSEQ multiplex PCR. Its clone listing holds 31,000 or so clones. Germline V lookup: CDR1 SNHLY, CDR2 FYNNEI. V shed 5 bases and J 6 bases; nucleotides not matched to a gene: 6. This CDR3 spans 13 amino acids. The clonotype comes from a female donor in good health and CMV-seronegative. Input material: PBMCs. The chain combines TRBV2 with TRBJ1-1; 7 bases are shared with TRBD1. The CDR3 nucleotides are TGTGCCAGCAGTCGACAGGGAGGCGCTGAAGCTTTCTTT. Encoded protein: CASSRQGGAEAFF.